These 32 T cell receptor beta chains share one sample of origin, sequenced in a study of blood T cell repertoires in COVID-19. Sequencing used immunoSEQ multiplex PCR; TCRdb keeps in-frame clones, though not all of them. The sample carries roughly 72,000 clones, approximately 90% recorded once. The sequenced sample consisted of peripheral blood. These TCRs come from a human donor in a cohort sampled during active COVID-19.

The rearrangement joins TRBV7-9 to TRBJ2-2; TRBD2 agrees at 16 bases. Per germline, CDR1 SEHNR and CDR2 FQNEAQ (reference sequence). Unmatched junction bases numbered 10, after V lost 5 bases and J lost 4 bases. This CDR3 region has 19 residues. This CDR3 is CASSTGLAGGPPSTGELFF. The CDR3 bases are TGTGCCAGCAGCACGGGACTAGCGGGAGGGCCACCAAGCACCGGGGAGCTGTTTTTT.

The J gene is TRBJ2-7, the V gene TRBV4-1; unclear D gene. Germline CDR1 is MGHRA and CDR2 is YSYEKL. Trimming cost V 1 base and J 0 bases, with 7 bases left between them. The CDR3 covers 14 residues. In DNA, the CDR3 is TGCGCCAGCAGCCAAGTCGTAGCCTCCTACGAGCAGTACTTC. This sequence encodes CASSQVVASYEQYF.

Written as DNA, the CDR3 is TGTGCCAGCAGTGAGACAGGGGAGCGGCCCCAGCATTTT. It specifies CASSETGERPQHF. The rearrangement uses TRBV25-1 and TRBJ1-5; 8 bases line up with TRBD1. Germline V gene sequence: CDR1 MGHDK, CDR2 SYGVNS. There are 13 residues in the CDR3. After removal of 3 bases from V and 9 bases from J, the junction contained 4 bases not matched to a gene. Complete variable domain (other parts from reference TRBV25-1 and TRBJ1-5): EADIYQTPRYLVIGTGKKITLECSQTMGHDKMYWYQQDPGMELHLIHYSYGVNSTEKGDLSSESTVSRIRTEHFPLTLESARPSHTSQYLCASSETGERPQHFGDGTRLSIL.

This chain links TRBV5-4 with TRBJ1-2, with TRBD1 matching over 8 bases. After removal of 6 bases from V and 4 bases from J, the junction contained 5 bases not matched to a gene. Germline assignment: CDR1 SGHNT and CDR2 YYREEE (reference sequence). This CDR3 has 13 residues. The CDR3 spells CASNYRGSYGYTF. The CDR3 DNA reads TGTGCCAGCAACTACAGGGGGAGCTATGGCTACACCTTC.

The gene calls are TRBV6-2 or TRBV6-3 and TRBJ2-6; 9 bases match TRBD1. Germline assignment: CDR1 MNHEY and CDR2 SVGEGT. The CDR3 spans 18 residues. After removal of 0 bases from V and 0 bases from J, the junction contained 3 bases not matched to a gene. In DNA form, the CDR3 reads TGTGCCAGCAGTTACTCTACAGGGGGCGCCTCTGGGGCCAACGTCCTGACTTTC. This encodes CASSYSTGGASGANVLTF.

The J gene is TRBJ1-4, the V gene TRBV19; D is uncertain. This CDR3 has 13 residues. Germline CDR1 and CDR2: LNHDA and SQIVND (reference sequence). Deletions cut 3 bases from V and 8 bases from J, with 10 bases between. CDR3 loop: CASSIKRAEKLFF. CDR3 nucleotide sequence: TGTGCCAGTAGTATCAAGAGGGCAGAAAAACTGTTTTTT.

The chain has TRBV5-1 and TRBJ2-1, with TRBD2 identical over 10 bases. The V and J ends lost 0 bases and 9 bases, in that order; junction bases with no gene match: 9. Germline assignment: CDR1 SGHRS and CDR2 YFSETQ. The CDR3 has 16 amino acids. The CDR3 coding sequence is TGCGCCAGCAGCTTGGAAGGACTAGCGGTACAGGGTGAGCAGTTCTTC. Protein product: CASSLEGLAVQGEQFF.

The chain employs TRBV23-1 and TRBJ2-1, with 8 bases fitting TRBD2. Being an ORF, TRBV23-1 has a function that is uncertain. CDR3 length equals 16 residues. The J segment lost 4 bases and the V segment lost 6 bases, leaving 11 bases of the junction unmatched. In DNA form, the CDR3 reads TGCGCCAGCAGAAAGGGCGGGAGGCGAGCTTACAATGAGCAGTTCTTC. Translating gives CASRKGGRRAYNEQFF.

This clone was seen a handful of times. The CDR3 nucleotides are TGTGCCAGCAGCCCTAGACAGGTCCAAATTAGAGGGGAGCTGTTTTTT. Protein product: CASSPRQVQIRGELFF. The chain links TRBV7-8 to TRBJ2-2; weak D call: TRBD1 (6 bases). Germline V gene data show CDR1 as SGHVS and CDR2 as FQNEAQ. Trimming took 5 bases from V and 8 from J, leaving 21 bases between them. The CDR3 extends over 16 amino acids.

This clone appeared once. The V call is TRBV5-1, the J call TRBJ2-5, with D possibly matching TRBD1 (6 bases). The ends were cut back, 0 bases at V and 2 bases at J, with 14 bases in the middle. The CDR3 sequence is 16 residues long. Germline V gives CDR1 SGHRS, CDR2 YFSETQ. This CDR3 reads CASSLAPTGPQETQYF. Written as DNA, the CDR3 is TGCGCCAGCAGCTTGGCCCCGACAGGACCTCAAGAGACCCAGTACTTC.

The rearrangement links TRBV7-2 to TRBJ1-3, with a weak D call TRBD1 (5 bases). CDR3 length: 17 residues. Germline lookup yields CDR1 SGHTA and CDR2 FQGNSA. Between the trimmed V and J ends, which lost 1 base and 0 bases, there was a span of 13 bases. This CDR3 reads CASSLGAGGSSGNTIYF. CDR3 in DNA: TGTGCCAGCAGCTTAGGGGCGGGGGGAAGCTCTGGAAACACCATATATTTT.

This clone was seen once. The CDR3 loop is CASSLGWGGAFF. The CDR3 coding sequence is TGTGCCAGCAGCTTAGGTTGGGGGGGAGCTTTCTTT. The chain carries TRBV11-2 and TRBJ1-1; tentative D call: TRBD1 (5 bases). Germline lookup yields CDR1 SGHAT and CDR2 FQNNGV. V was shortened by 1 base and J by 10 bases, with 10 bases between the two germline ends. This CDR3 has 12 amino acids.

V and J are TRBV7-2 and TRBJ2-5; D perhaps matches TRBD2 (6 bases). There are 14 residues in the CDR3. CDR1 is SGHTA and CDR2 is FQGNSA in the germline V gene. The V end was cut by 8 bases, the J end by 4 bases, with 17 bases between. The CDR3 nucleotides are TGTGCCAGCGGGGAGGTGGGTCTTCTAGAGACCCAGTACTTC. It yields the protein CASGEVGLLETQYF.

The chain employs TRBV15 and TRBJ1-3, with a possible D match to TRBD1 (6 bases). V lost 1 base and J lost 0, with 13 bases in between. The germline V gene has CDR1 LNHNV and CDR2 YYDKDF (reference sequence). This CDR3 region has 17 residues. The CDR3 is CATSRALQGASGNTIYF. The CDR3 DNA reads TGTGCCACCAGCAGAGCCTTACAGGGCGCCTCTGGAAACACCATATATTTT. The whole variable domain, filled in from reference TRBV15 and TRBJ1-3, reads DAMVIQNPRYQVTQFGKPVTLSCSQTLNHNVMYWYQQKSSQAPKLLFHYYDKDFNNEADTPDNFQSRRPNTSFCFLDIRSPGLGDTAMYLCATSRALQGASGNTIYFGEGSWLTVV.

This CDR3 is CASSIGVPETQYF. The CDR3, as DNA: TGTGCCAGTAGTATCGGGGTCCCAGAGACCCAGTACTTC. The rearrangement uses TRBV19 and TRBJ2-5; D is possibly TRBD2 (5 bases). This CDR3 region has 13 residues. Trimming took off 3 bases at V and 4 bases at J, with 9 bases between the two ends. Germline assignment: CDR1 LNHDA and CDR2 SQIVND (reference sequence).

The chain is built from TRBV5-1 and TRBJ2-4; D may be TRBD2 (7 bases). Trimming removed 4 bases from V and 5 bases from J, with 19 bases in between. The CDR3 spans 16 residues. Germline V lookup: CDR1 SGHRS, CDR2 YFSETQ. CDR3 amino acids: CASSVGGGSPQNIQYF. CDR3 coding DNA: TGCGCCAGCAGCGTCGGGGGCGGGAGCCCCCAAAACATTCAGTACTTC. The variable domain in full, with the rest retrieved from reference TRBV5-1 and TRBJ2-4, is KAGVTQTPRYLIKTRGQQVTLSCSPISGHRSVSWYQQTPGQGLQFLFEYFSETQRNKGNFPGRFSGRQFSNSRSEMNVSTLELGDSALYLCASSVGGGSPQNIQYFGAGTRLSVL.

This clone occurred a few times. This sequence joins TRBV7-6 and TRBJ2-7, with D possibly TRBD1 on 6 matching bases. Germline V gene data show CDR1 as SGHVS and CDR2 as FNYEAQ. The CDR3 spans 15 residues. Trimming took 1 base from V and 6 from J, leaving 16 bases between them. The CDR3, as DNA: TGTGCCAGCAGCTTAGGCGGCCAGGGGAGTGTCGAGCAGTACTTC. Protein sequence: CASSLGGQGSVEQYF.

The rearrangement uses TRBV19 and TRBJ1-2; the D gene is possibly TRBD1 (6 bases). Trimming removed 10 bases from V and 6 bases from J, with 21 bases in between. The length of the CDR3 is 14 residues. Germline values: CDR1 LNHDA, CDR2 SQIVND (reference sequence). For the CDR3, the DNA is TGTGCCACTAGCATGGTACAGGGACGCAATGGCTACACCTTC. Translating gives CATSMVQGRNGYTF.

The chain joins TRBV5-1 to TRBJ1-2; TRBD1 is a possible D gene (5 bases). Germline CDR1 is SGHRS and CDR2 is YFSETQ. V shed 0 bases and J shed 2 bases, with 11 bases lying between them. This CDR3 is 15 amino acids long. The chain's CDR3 is CASSLVPRENYGYTF. CDR3 DNA: TGCGCCAGCAGCTTGGTTCCCAGGGAAAACTATGGCTACACCTTC. Supplemented by reference TRBV5-1 and TRBJ1-2, the full variable domain reads KAGVTQTPRYLIKTRGQQVTLSCSPISGHRSVSWYQQTPGQGLQFLFEYFSETQRNKGNFPGRFSGRQFSNSRSEMNVSTLELGDSALYLCASSLVPRENYGYTFGSGTRLTVV.

The chain recombines TRBV7-3 with TRBJ2-3; 13 bases are a match to TRBD2. V dropped 4 bases and J dropped 4; count of bases not matched to a gene: 5. Looked up from germline, CDR1 is SGHTA and CDR2 is FQGTGA. This CDR3 spans 16 amino acids. As DNA, the CDR3 is TGTGCCAGCAGCTCGGGACTAGCGGGGTTCTCAGATACGCAGTATTTT. Protein product: CASSSGLAGFSDTQYF.

As DNA, the CDR3 is TGTGCCAGCAGCTTGGCTAGCGGGAGGGGTCCCTACAATGAGCAGTTCTTC. Translated: CASSLASGRGPYNEQFF. The rearrangement uses TRBV5-6 and TRBJ2-1, with 12 bases fitting TRBD2. The CDR3 length is 17 residues. The trim removed 0 bases at V and 2 bases at J, leaving 3 bases unmatched. CDR1 and CDR2 (germline): SGHDT, YYEEEE.

In regard to this clone: The CDR3 does not end in the conserved phenylalanine or tryptophan, so this is likely a read error. The V gene is TRBV10-3, the J gene TRBJ1-2, with 7 bases identical to TRBD1. CDR1 is ENHRY, CDR2 SYGVKD, per germline. J lost 1 base, V lost 8 bases, and 10 bases had no gene match. This CDR3 region has 15 residues. The CDR3 sequence: CAIRADRAFNYGYTL. In DNA form, the CDR3 reads TGTGCCATCCGGGCTGACAGGGCCTTTAACTATGGCTACACCCTC.

This chain joins TRBV7-2 and TRBJ2-7; 8 positions agree with TRBD1. The CDR3 runs to 14 residues. From germline, CDR1 is SGHTA and CDR2 FQGNSA. J lost 2 bases, V lost 5 bases, and 5 bases had no gene match. The CDR3, as DNA: TGTGCCAGCAGCCTACAGGGGGTGGCCTACGAGCAGTACTTC. Encoded protein: CASSLQGVAYEQYF.

This chain joins TRBV19 and TRBJ1-3; D might be TRBD1 (6 bases). Trimming took 4 bases from V and 0 from J, leaving 13 bases between them. CDR3 length: 16 residues. The germline V gene encodes CDR1 LNHDA and CDR2 SQIVND (reference sequence). The CDR3 loop is CASSTDSHDSGNTIYF. DNA of the CDR3: TGTGCCAGTAGTACGGACAGCCATGACTCTGGAAACACCATATATTTT.

The sample holds one count of this clone. The rearrangement uses TRBV24-1 and TRBJ2-7, with TRBD1 matching over 8 bases. The germline CDR1 and CDR2 sequences are KGHDR and SFDVKD. V was clipped by 4 bases and J by 7 bases; unmatched bases: 8. The CDR3 contains 14 residues. CDR3 sequence reads: CATSDPDRAGEQYF. DNA of the CDR3: TGTGCCACCAGTGACCCGGACAGGGCGGGGGAGCAGTACTTC.

This chain connects TRBV25-1 to TRBJ2-7; tentative D call: TRBD1 (7 bases). The CDR3 length is 14 residues. Germline CDR1 MGHDK, CDR2 SYGVNS. Trimming left V 4 bases short and J 3 bases short, with 13 bases between. CDR3 DNA: TGTGCCAGCAGTGGGGGGGACAGATACTACGAGCAGTACTTC. It encodes CASSGGDRYYEQYF.

The chain has TRBV2 and TRBJ1-3; a weak D match, TRBD1 (6 bases). Trimming removed 6 bases at V and 2 bases at J, with 17 bases between. CDR1 and CDR2 from the germline V gene are SNHLY and FYNNEI. This CDR3 contains 16 residues. As DNA, the CDR3 is TGTGCCAGCAGGGCTCCTGTCAGGGGAGCTGGAAACACCATATATTTT. It is translated as CASRAPVRGAGNTIYF.

This clone appeared a single time. The V gene is TRBV13, the J gene TRBJ2-1, with 9 bases fitting TRBD1. Germline CDR1 reads PRHDT; CDR2 reads FYEKMQ (reference sequence). CDR3 size: 21 residues. The V segment lost 0 bases and the J segment 0 bases; nucleotides outside the gene matches: 15. This chain's CDR3 is CASSLGVPGTGRSGSYNEQFF. CDR3 coding DNA: TGTGCCAGCAGCTTAGGCGTTCCCGGGACAGGGAGGTCCGGCTCCTACAATGAGCAGTTCTTC.

The chain employs TRBV4-1 and TRBJ1-6, with TRBD1 matching over 7 bases. CDR3 size: 15 residues. Germline CDR1 MGHRA, CDR2 YSYEKL. The V gene end was trimmed by 0 bases and the J gene end by 8 bases; junction bases not matched to a gene: 4. CDR3 sequence reads: CASSQDLQGYSPLHF. The CDR3 nucleotides read TGCGCCAGCAGCCAAGATTTACAGGGGTATTCACCCCTCCACTTT.

This clone was seen just once. The chain joins TRBV28 to TRBJ2-7; 13 bases are shared with TRBD2. Germline V lookup: CDR1 MDHEN, CDR2 SYDVKM. Germline trimming cut 7 bases from V and 0 bases from J; bases unmatched to any gene: 6. This CDR3 is 16 amino acids long. The CDR3, as DNA: TGTGCCAGCATTGAGGGACTAGCGGGAAGCTCCTACGAGCAGTACTTC. This encodes CASIEGLAGSSYEQYF.

This sequence joins TRBV5-8 and TRBJ1-5; maybe TRBD1 (6 bases). V lost 0 bases and J lost 5, with 12 bases in between. CDR1 and CDR2 (germline): SGHTS, YDEGEE. The length of the CDR3 is 15 residues. The CDR3 sequence: CASSLDRAVYQPQHF. CDR3 nucleotides: TGTGCCAGCAGCTTGGACAGGGCGGTATATCAGCCCCAGCATTTT.

The chain uses TRBV27 and TRBJ2-3; a weak D match, TRBD2 (6 bases). This CDR3 contains 15 residues. Between the trimmed V and J ends, which lost 4 bases and 4 bases, there was a span of 15 bases. Germline V CDR1 and CDR2: MNHEY, SMNVEV (reference sequence). CDR3 sequence (DNA): TGTGCCAGCAGTTCACTAGCCGGTCAATCAGATACGCAGTATTTT. This gives the protein CASSSLAGQSDTQYF.